This T cell receptor beta chain emerged from a study of blood T cell repertoires in COVID-19. Only in-frame clones appear in the TCRdb table, and some are missing; sequencing was by immunoSEQ multiplex PCR. In the table there are about 160,000 clones, approximately 86% of which are singletons. The germline V gene has CDR1 LGHDT and CDR2 YNNKEL (reference sequence). The CDR3 is made up of 15 amino acids. The V end was cut by 0 bases, the J end by 1 base, with 10 bases between. This chain links TRBV3-1 (or the pseudogene TRBV3-2) with TRBJ2-7, with D hard to call. This TCR was recovered from a man in his sixties who had recovered from COVID-19. The sample taken for sequencing was PBMCs or T cells enriched from blood (not recorded which). The CDR3 region has the DNA TGTGCCAGCAGCCAAGATCCCAACTATTCCTACGAGCAGTACTTC. It codes for CASSQDPNYSYEQYF.